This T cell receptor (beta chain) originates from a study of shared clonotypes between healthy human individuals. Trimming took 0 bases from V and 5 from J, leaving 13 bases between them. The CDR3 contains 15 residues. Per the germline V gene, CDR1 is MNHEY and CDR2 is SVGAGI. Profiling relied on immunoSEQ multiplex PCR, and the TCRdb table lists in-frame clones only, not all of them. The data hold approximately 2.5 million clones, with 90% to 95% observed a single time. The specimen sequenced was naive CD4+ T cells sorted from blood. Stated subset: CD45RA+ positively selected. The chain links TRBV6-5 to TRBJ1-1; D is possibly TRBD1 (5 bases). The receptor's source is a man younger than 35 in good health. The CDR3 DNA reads TGTGCCAGCAGTTACTCGACGGGGGTTCGGACTGAAGCTTTCTTT. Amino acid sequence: CASSYSTGVRTEAFF.